This T cell receptor beta chain comes out of a study of memory CD4+ T cells and cytomegalovirus serostatus. Profiled with immunoSEQ multiplex PCR; TCRdb holds only in-frame clones, not every one. The sample lists some 52,000 clones, 80% to 85% occurring once. This clone is deemed medium-sized. V shed 2 bases and J shed 1 base, with 5 bases lying between them. There are 13 residues in the CDR3. The germline V gene has CDR1 SGHVS and CDR2 FQNEAQ. Single viable CD3+CD4+CD8-CD45RO+ cells were sorted as the memory CD4+ T cells. This clonotype was obtained from an adult in good health and CMV-seropositive. Sequences were obtained from memory CD4+ T cells from blood. This chain joins TRBV7-8 and TRBJ1-2; D gene uncertain. CDR3 in amino acids: CASSLSYNYGYTF. CDR3 DNA sequence: TGTGCCAGCAGCTTATCGTATAACTATGGCTACACCTTC.